This T cell receptor beta chain was obtained from a study of vaccination and CD4 T cells after COVID-19. Study conclusions and caveats: There was no significant change from around 21 to 38 median reactive clonotypes. Among those convalescent, a median roughly 90% of reactive clones emerged solely post-vaccination.

With respect to this clonotype: Its specificity is unknown.

With the Oncomine TCR Beta short-read assay, DNA from cultured CD4+ T cells was sequenced. TCRdb reprocessed the PCR reads via MiXCR and lists one record per CDR3 protein. Found here are approximately 16,000 distinct CDR3 sequences, 30% of them singletons; the top ten hold roughly a sixth. As for treatment: roughly nine-day PBMC culture with coronavirus spike peptide pools or control peptides (ViraFEST assay). Material for sequencing was cultured CD4+ T cells from blood. The receptor was isolated from a human donor with COVID-19.

DNA of the CDR3: TGTGCCAGCAGCGCAGGGGGTAAGAGCAACACCATATATTTT. Residues: CASSAGGKSNTIYF. This chain joins TRBV6-1 and TRBJ1-3; 7 bases agree with TRBD1. The germline V gene encodes CDR1 MNHNS and CDR2 SASEGT. The J segment lost 7 bases and the V segment lost 6 bases, leaving 9 bases of the junction unmatched. The length of the CDR3 is 14 residues.